This T cell receptor (beta chain) was captured in a study of T cells in Graves' hyperthyroidism and ophthalmopathy. Study-wide points: Ophthalmopathy was identified by the model a median roughly six months ahead of onset. Separating ophthalmopathy from stable hyperthyroidism was achieved by a 13 V-J model.

Under 3 months was the duration of disease in ophthalmopathy patients, who also had a Clinical Activity Score of at least 3 and a NOSPECS grade of at least 4. This clonotype was found many times. Its target is not known. Amplified regions were TCR beta CDR3 sequences from RNA transcripts. HTBI primers were used for first-round RT-PCR of the TCR CDR3. TCRdb re-called the multiplex PCR reads through MiXCR, storing one row per CDR3 protein. The sample holds almost 350,000 distinct CDR3 sequences, roughly 20% seen once. The clonotype was recovered from a woman in her thirties or forties with Graves' ophthalmopathy. Sample: blood.

Here the CDR3 DNA reads TGTGCCAGCAGATGGCGGGGTAGAGAGACCCAGTACTTC. Translated, it gives CASRWRGRETQYF. This sequence joins TRBV5-4 and TRBJ2-5; possible D gene TRBD2, 6 bases. The CDR3 sequence is 13 residues long. The V end was cut by 5 bases, the J end by 4 bases, with 12 bases between. Germline CDR1 reads SGHNT; CDR2 reads YYREEE (reference sequence). The whole variable domain, remainder taken from reference TRBV5-4 and TRBJ2-5, is ETGVTQSPTHLIKTRGQQVTLRCSSQSGHNTVSWYQQALGQGPQFIFQYYREEENGRGNFPPRFSGLQFPNYSSELNVNALELDDSALYLCASRWRGRETQYFGPGTRLLVL.